The subject of this entry is one TCR beta chain. What it binds is unknown. Germline CDR1 reads MNHEY; CDR2 reads SVGAGI. The V segment lost 7 bases and the J segment 1 base; nucleotides outside the gene matches: 5. The CDR3 runs to 15 residues. This entry belongs to a study of shared clonotypes between healthy human individuals. Findings of the study overall: Sharing across four donors was highest in naive CD4 (approximately 5%) and lowest in memory CD8 (roughly 0.4%).

Some clones are missing from TCRdb's copy, which holds only in-frame ones; the method was immunoSEQ multiplex PCR. The sample has about 2.4 million clones, approximately 90% seen once. The source of this sequence is a man aged 18 to 35 in good health. Sequencing used naive CD4+ T cells sorted from blood. Subset described: CD45RA+ positively selected. The chain carries TRBV6-5 and TRBJ2-2; TRBD1 matches 8 bases. Written as DNA, the CDR3 is TGTGCCAGCAAAGAACAGGGGGGGAACACCGGGGAGCTGTTTTTT. This encodes CASKEQGGNTGELFF.